This TCR beta chain was identified during a study of blood T cell repertoires in COVID-19. Turning to the study itself: The United States, Italy and Spain provided the acute and convalescent COVID-19 samples. Sample material is recorded as cDNA or gDNA derived from T cells, B-cell-depleted T cells, or PBMCs.

As processed by the authors: Estimation of nucleated cell counts relied on the amplification of reference gene primers. Libraries were prepared by immunoSEQ multiplex PCR; TCRdb keeps only in-frame clonotypes and omits some of them. From that table come the V and J calls and clone size; the DNA was used to work out D and trimming. The table lists roughly 220,000 clones, 90% of them singletons. Exposed volunteers were people who met a COVID-19 case within 2 weeks before study entry. CDR1 is SGHRS and CDR2 is YFSETQ in the germline V gene. The CDR3 length is 14 residues. V dropped 2 bases and J dropped 4 bases, with 11 bases sitting between them.

Sequencing input: PBMCs or T cells enriched from blood (not recorded which). This rearrangement joins TRBV5-1 to TRBJ2-3, with D tentatively TRBD2 (5 bases). The clonotype comes from a young man who had been exposed to COVID-19. The CDR3 DNA is TGCGCCAGCAGCTTTACTGGACTGGCAGATACGCAGTATTTT. Its translation is CASSFTGLADTQYF.